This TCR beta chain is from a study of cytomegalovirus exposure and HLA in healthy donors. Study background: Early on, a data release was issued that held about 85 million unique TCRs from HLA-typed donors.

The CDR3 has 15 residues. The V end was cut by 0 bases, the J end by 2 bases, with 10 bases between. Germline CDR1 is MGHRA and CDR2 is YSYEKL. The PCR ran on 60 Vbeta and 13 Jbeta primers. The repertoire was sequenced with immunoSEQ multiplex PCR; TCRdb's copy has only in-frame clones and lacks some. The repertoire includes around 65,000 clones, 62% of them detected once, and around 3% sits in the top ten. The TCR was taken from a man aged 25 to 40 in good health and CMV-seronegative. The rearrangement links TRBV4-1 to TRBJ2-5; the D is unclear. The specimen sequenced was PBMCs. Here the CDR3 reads CASSQDAGSQETQYF. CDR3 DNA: TGCGCCAGCAGCCAAGATGCAGGATCACAAGAGACCCAGTACTTC.